This is a list of T cell receptor beta chains from one sample in a study of cytomegalovirus exposure and HLA in healthy donors. TCRdb's copy holds only in-frame clones and misses some; the assay was immunoSEQ multiplex PCR. The sample carries more than 150,000 clones, around 80% recorded once. Sample: PBMCs. The receptors derive from a woman aged 30 to 39 in good health and CMV-seronegative. The CDR3 runs from the conserved cysteine through the conserved F or W. D genes are given only for firm matches. Some rows have no size entry. The others give once, few or many, or a class for an expanded clone.

J: TRBJ2-1; length: 16; D: TRBD2; V: TRBV25-1; size: .; CDR3: CATTTRGVAGGAEQFF; DNA: TGTGCCACCACCACCAGGGGCGTAGCGGGGGGTGCTGAGCAGTTCTTC
J: TRBJ1-6; length: 14; D: .; V: TRBV27; size: .; CDR3: CASSLSGNNSPLHF; DNA: TGTGCCAGCAGTTTGTCCGGGAACAATTCACCCCTCCACTTT
J: TRBJ1-2; length: 15; D: TRBD1; V: TRBV7-9; size: .; CDR3: CASSETQGAPSGYTF; DNA: TGTGCCAGCAGCGAGACGCAGGGGGCGCCTTCGGGCTACACCTTC
J: TRBJ1-2; length: 15; D: .; V: TRBV5-1; size: .; CDR3: CASSLAGETNYGYTF; DNA: TGCGCCAGCAGCTTGGCAGGGGAAACTAACTATGGCTACACCTTC
J: TRBJ2-5; length: 15; D: TRBD1; V: TRBV5-1; size: .; CDR3: CASSLGGTGEETQYF; DNA: TGCGCCAGCAGCTTGGGTGGGACAGGGGAAGAGACCCAGTACTTC
J: TRBJ2-1; length: 16; D: TRBD1; V: TRBV7-2; size: .; CDR3: CASSSQGARSYNEQFF; DNA: TGTGCCAGCAGCTCCCAGGGGGCTCGCTCCTACAATGAGCAGTTCTTC
J: TRBJ1-2; length: 15; D: TRBD1; V: TRBV6-1; size: .; CDR3: CASSVTGTGIYGYTF; DNA: TGTGCCAGCAGTGTAACCGGGACAGGGATCTATGGCTACACCTTC
J: TRBJ1-2; length: 14; D: .; V: TRBV7-9; size: .; CDR3: CASSKRTGFYGYTF; DNA: TGTGCCAGCAGCAAGCGAACAGGGTTCTATGGCTACACCTTC
J: TRBJ2-7; length: 13; D: .; V: TRBV28; size: .; CDR3: CASSYPDKNEQYF; DNA: TGTGCCAGCAGTTACCCGGACAAAAACGAGCAGTACTTC
J: TRBJ1-1; length: 15; D: .; V: TRBV4-3; size: .; CDR3: CASSQARHANTEAFF; DNA: TGCGCCAGCAGCCAAGCGCGGCACGCGAACACTGAAGCTTTCTTT
J: TRBJ1-1; length: 12; D: .; V: TRBV2; size: .; CDR3: CASILMNTEAFF; DNA: TGTGCCAGCATTCTTATGAACACTGAAGCTTTCTTT
J: TRBJ2-2; length: 18; D: .; V: TRBV7-3; size: few; CDR3: CASSLAGWGVLSTGELFF; DNA: TGTGCCAGCAGCTTAGCCGGCTGGGGGGTACTGTCCACCGGGGAGCTGTTTTTT
J: TRBJ1-2; length: 15; D: TRBD1; V: TRBV19; size: .; CDR3: CASSLGQGAGYGYTF; DNA: TGTGCCAGTAGTTTGGGACAGGGGGCAGGCTATGGCTACACCTTC
J: TRBJ2-2; length: 15; D: .; V: TRBV5-1; size: .; CDR3: CASSLGQLPTGELFF; DNA: TGCGCCAGCAGCTTGGGACAGCTACCTACCGGGGAGCTGTTTTTT
J: TRBJ2-1; length: 15; D: TRBD1; V: TRBV13; size: .; CDR3: CASSSDRGLLNEQFF; DNA: TGTGCCAGCAGCTCTGACAGGGGGCTACTTAATGAGCAGTTCTTC
J: TRBJ1-1; length: 14; D: .; V: TRBV4-3; size: once; CDR3: CASSRYRRATEAFF; DNA: TGCGCCAGTTCCCGGTACAGGCGAGCCACTGAAGCTTTCTTT
J: TRBJ2-3; length: 16; D: TRBD2; V: TRBV4-3; size: .; CDR3: CASSRRAGGGTDTQYF; DNA: TGCGCCAGCAGCCGGAGAGCGGGGGGCGGGACAGATACGCAGTATTTT
J: TRBJ2-1; length: 12; D: .; V: TRBV7-9; size: .; CDR3: CASSLDGREQFF; DNA: TGTGCCAGCAGCTTAGATGGGCGTGAGCAGTTCTTC
J: TRBJ1-2; length: 14; D: TRBD1; V: TRBV28; size: .; CDR3: CASTPYRGTYGYTF; DNA: TGTGCCAGCACCCCATACAGGGGGACCTATGGCTACACCTTC
J: TRBJ1-1; length: 14; D: .; V: TRBV19; size: .; CDR3: CASSIAGMNTEAFF; DNA: TGTGCCAGTAGTATCGCGGGTATGAACACTGAAGCTTTCTTT
J: TRBJ1-1; length: 13; D: .; V: TRBV6-5; size: few; CDR3: CASSYLGNTEAFF; DNA: TGTGCCAGCAGTTACCTCGGGAACACTGAAGCTTTCTTT
J: TRBJ1-5; length: 14; D: .; V: TRBV11-2; size: .; CDR3: CASSFLGQYQPQHF; DNA: TGTGCCAGCAGCTTCTTAGGACAGTATCAGCCCCAGCATTTT
J: TRBJ2-5; length: 14; D: TRBD2; V: TRBV6-5; size: .; CDR3: CASRTSGGAETQYF; DNA: TGTGCCAGCAGGACTAGCGGGGGGGCTGAGACCCAGTACTTC
J: TRBJ2-7; length: 13; D: TRBD1; V: TRBV29-1; size: few; CDR3: CSVESQGVHEQYF; DNA: TGCAGCGTTGAAAGCCAGGGGGTCCACGAGCAGTACTTC
J: TRBJ2-4; length: 17; D: TRBD1; V: TRBV30; size: once; CDR3: CAWSVRTDRVTKNIQYF; DNA: TGTGCCTGGAGTGTAAGAACGGACAGGGTTACCAAAAACATTCAGTACTTC
J: TRBJ1-5; length: 14; D: .; V: TRBV27; size: once; CDR3: CASSRQAPNQPQHF; DNA: TGTGCCAGCAGTCGACAGGCCCCCAATCAGCCCCAGCATTTT
J: TRBJ1-1; length: 15; D: TRBD1; V: TRBV5-6; size: few; CDR3: CASSGGTGDHTEAFF; DNA: TGTGCCAGCAGCGGGGGGACAGGGGATCATACTGAAGCTTTCTTT
J: TRBJ1-2; length: 15; D: .; V: TRBV19; size: .; CDR3: CASSTRQKPNYGYTF; DNA: TGTGCCAGTAGTACACGACAGAAGCCTAACTATGGCTACACCTTC
J: TRBJ1-5; length: 13; D: .; V: TRBV6-1; size: .; CDR3: CASSEGWLRPQHF; DNA: TGTGCCAGCAGTGAGGGCTGGCTTCGGCCCCAGCATTTT
J: TRBJ1-4; length: 15; D: TRBD1; V: TRBV27; size: .; CDR3: CASTGQGILGGKLFF; DNA: TGTGCCAGTACGGGACAGGGCATTCTTGGGGGAAAACTGTTTTTT
J: TRBJ1-5; length: 14; D: TRBD1; V: TRBV27; size: .; CDR3: CASSVTGAHQPQHF; DNA: TGTGCCAGCAGCGTGACAGGGGCGCATCAGCCCCAGCATTTT
J: TRBJ2-6; length: 18; D: TRBD1; V: TRBV4-3; size: .; CDR3: CASSQRAGGILGANVLTF; DNA: TGCGCCAGCAGCCAAAGGGCAGGGGGCATTCTGGGGGCCAACGTCCTGACTTTC
J: TRBJ2-7; length: 12; D: .; V: TRBV5-4; size: .; CDR3: CASSRGSYEQYF; DNA: TGTGCCAGCAGCCGCGGGTCTTACGAGCAGTACTTC
J: TRBJ1-6; length: 14; D: .; V: TRBV7-2; size: .; CDR3: CASSPWRERSPLHF; DNA: TGTGCCAGCAGCCCCTGGAGGGAGAGATCACCCCTCCACTTT
J: TRBJ2-7; length: 14; D: TRBD1; V: TRBV5-6; size: .; CDR3: CASSLDRVIYEQYF; DNA: TGTGCCAGCAGCCTTGACAGGGTAATCTACGAGCAGTACTTC
J: TRBJ2-7; length: 15; D: .; V: TRBV6-6; size: .; CDR3: CASSPRAVETYEQYF; DNA: TGTGCCAGCAGCCCACGCGCCGTGGAGACCTACGAGCAGTACTTC
J: TRBJ1-4; length: 14; D: .; V: TRBV5-1; size: .; CDR3: CASSSQGLIEKLFF; DNA: TGCGCCAGCAGCTCCCAGGGACTAATTGAAAAACTGTTTTTT
J: TRBJ2-1; length: 18; D: TRBD2; V: TRBV9; size: once; CDR3: CASSVGSLAGARGNEQFF; DNA: TGTGCCAGCAGCGTAGGGTCGCTAGCGGGGGCCCGGGGGAATGAGCAGTTCTTC
J: TRBJ1-2; length: 16; D: TRBD1; V: TRBV29-1; size: .; CDR3: CSVEVATGWFQYGYTF; DNA: TGCAGCGTTGAAGTGGCGACAGGGTGGTTCCAATATGGCTACACCTTC
J: TRBJ2-3; length: 14; D: TRBD2; V: TRBV5-1; size: .; CDR3: CASSLRGGEDTQYF; DNA: TGCGCCAGCAGCTTGCGCGGGGGGGAAGATACGCAGTATTTT
J: TRBJ2-5; length: 15; D: .; V: TRBV18; size: .; CDR3: CASSPPSGVRETQYF; DNA: TGTGCCAGCTCACCACCGTCAGGGGTGAGGGAGACCCAGTACTTC
J: TRBJ1-5; length: 16; D: .; V: TRBV7-8; size: .; CDR3: CASSLGIWGSNQPQHF; DNA: TGTGCCAGCAGCTTAGGCATCTGGGGCAGCAATCAGCCCCAGCATTTT
J: TRBJ2-7; length: 15; D: .; V: TRBV4-2; size: .; CDR3: CASSQEQTGTYEQYF; DNA: TGTGCCAGCAGCCAGGAGCAAACGGGGACCTACGAGCAGTACTTC
J: TRBJ1-4; length: 12; D: .; V: TRBV6-1; size: .; CDR3: CASSSPGQGLFF; DNA: TGTGCCAGCAGTTCGCCGGGACAAGGGCTGTTTTTT
J: TRBJ1-1; length: 17; D: TRBD1; V: TRBV18; size: .; CDR3: CASSSGQAFRADTEAFF; DNA: TGTGCCAGCTCTTCGGGACAGGCATTCAGAGCGGACACTGAAGCTTTCTTT
J: TRBJ1-1; length: 17; D: TRBD1; V: TRBV7-9; size: few; CDR3: CASSLEEGQGEGTEAFF; DNA: TGTGCCAGCAGCTTAGAGGAGGGACAGGGAGAAGGCACTGAAGCTTTCTTT
J: TRBJ1-1; length: 15; D: .; V: TRBV18; size: .; CDR3: CASSGPAGANTEAFF; DNA: TGTGCCAGCTCCGGACCCGCAGGGGCCAACACTGAAGCTTTCTTT
J: TRBJ2-2; length: 16; D: TRBD1; V: TRBV18; size: .; CDR3: CASSPGTGWSTGELFF; DNA: TGTGCCAGCTCCCCTGGGACAGGGTGGAGCACCGGGGAGCTGTTTTTT
J: TRBJ2-5; length: 17; D: TRBD2; V: TRBV7-9; size: .; CDR3: CASSWVPSGGSQETQYF; DNA: TGTGCCAGCAGCTGGGTCCCGAGCGGGGGAAGTCAAGAGACCCAGTACTTC
J: TRBJ2-7; length: 16; D: .; V: TRBV5-1; size: .; CDR3: CASSLWSGGSSYEQYF; DNA: TGCGCCAGCAGCTTGTGGTCGGGGGGCAGCTCCTACGAGCAGTACTTC
J: TRBJ1-1; length: 14; D: TRBD1; V: TRBV2; size: .; CDR3: CASPRTGMNTEAFF; DNA: TGTGCCAGTCCCCGGACAGGGATGAACACTGAAGCTTTCTTT
J: TRBJ1-1; length: 15; D: .; V: TRBV5-8; size: few; CDR3: CASSLLGRMNTEAFF; DNA: TGTGCCAGCAGCTTGTTGGGCAGGATGAACACTGAAGCTTTCTTT
J: TRBJ1-3; length: 15; D: TRBD1; V: TRBV30; size: .; CDR3: CAWSVKGASGNTIYF; DNA: TGTGCCTGGAGTGTAAAGGGGGCCTCTGGAAACACCATATATTTT
J: TRBJ2-7; length: 14; D: .; V: TRBV7-2; size: .; CDR3: CASSLDPLFYEQYF; DNA: TGTGCCAGCAGCTTAGATCCCTTATTCTACGAGCAGTACTTC
J: TRBJ1-3; length: 16; D: .; V: TRBV14; size: .; CDR3: CASSQVQVSSGNTIYF; DNA: TGTGCCAGCAGCCAAGTACAGGTCAGCTCTGGAAACACCATATATTTT